Listed below are T cell receptor beta chains from one sample, sequenced in a study of CD8+ T cells in alopecia areata. Clones were sequenced by immunoSEQ multiplex PCR, and TCRdb holds only the in-frame ones, with some missing. The sample holds 150,000 to 200,000 clones, around 64% seen once. The sequences come from CD8+ T cells sorted from blood, collected at week 0. The receptor set was obtained from a human donor with alopecia areata. Each CDR3 is given with its conserved first and last residue. A D gene is named only where the DNA matches it firmly. Clone size, where shown, is once, few, many, or a class for clones that have expanded.

j_call d_call clone_size v_call cdr3_aa cdr3_nt
TRBJ2-1 TRBD1 . TRBV13 CASSRDRGLYNEQFF TGTGCCAGCAGCCGGGACAGGGGGCTATACAATGAGCAGTTCTTC
TRBJ2-1 . . TRBV27 CASSLRGYDEQFF TGTGCCAGCAGTTTGAGGGGATACGATGAGCAGTTCTTC
TRBJ2-7 . . TRBV6-5 CASSYQGGGYEQYF TGTGCCAGCAGTTACCAGGGGGGGGGTTACGAGCAGTACTTC
TRBJ2-7 . . TRBV28 CASSYRQVFSLVTYEQYF TGTGCCAGCAGTTATAGGCAGGTCTTCTCCCTGGTCACCTACGAGCAGTACTTC
TRBJ2-7 . . TRBV7-9 CASSSREVAYEQYF TGTGCCAGCAGCTCTAGGGAAGTGGCGTACGAGCAGTACTTC
TRBJ2-1 . . TRBV6-5 CATRSSLYNEQFF TGTGCCACCAGGTCCAGCCTCTACAATGAGCAGTTCTTC
TRBJ1-5 TRBD1 . TRBV30 CAWAGTGGSNQPQHF TGTGCCTGGGCTGGGACAGGGGGTAGCAATCAGCCCCAGCATTTT
TRBJ2-1 . few TRBV27 CASSLSGDNEQFF TGTGCCAGCAGTTTATCCGGGGACAATGAGCAGTTCTTC
TRBJ2-1 TRBD1 . TRBV5-1 CASSQDRGVYNEQFF TGCGCCAGCAGCCAGGACAGGGGCGTTTACAATGAGCAGTTCTTC
TRBJ1-1 . . TRBV29-1 CSVDGGASTEAFF TGCAGCGTTGATGGTGGGGCGAGCACTGAAGCTTTCTTT
TRBJ1-1 . . TRBV19 CASSGSTNTEAFF TGTGCCAGTAGCGGCAGTACTAACACTGAAGCTTTCTTT
TRBJ1-2 TRBD1 . TRBV6-6 CASSYDRGLSGYTF TGTGCCAGCAGTTACGACAGGGGGCTCTCTGGCTACACCTTC
TRBJ2-4 . . TRBV11-2 CASSFWRAKNIQYF TGTGCCAGCAGCTTTTGGAGAGCCAAAAACATTCAGTACTTC
TRBJ2-7 TRBD1 . TRBV18 CASSPISTGDRGPYEQYF TGTGCCAGCTCACCGATATCTACAGGGGACAGGGGCCCCTACGAGCAGTACTTC
TRBJ2-1 . few TRBV28 CASSDPRSKLF TGTGCCAGCAGCGACCCGAGAAGCAAGCTCTTC
TRBJ1-2 . . TRBV5-1 CASSLDGGYTF TGCGCCAGCAGCTTGGATGGCGGCTACACCTTC
TRBJ2-1 . few TRBV5-1 CASSFSQFQFF TGCGCCAGCAGCTTTAGCCAATTTCAGTTCTTC
TRBJ2-7 TRBD1 once TRBV30 CAWRFGTGMMGEQYF TGTGCCTGGAGATTTGGGACAGGGATGATGGGCGAGCAGTACTTC
TRBJ2-3 TRBD2 . TRBV4-1 CASSHTSGGPRDTQYF TGCGCCAGCAGCCATACTAGCGGGGGACCTCGGGATACGCAGTATTTT
TRBJ2-7 . . TRBV27 CASSLSGLGGYEQYF TGTGCCAGCAGTTTATCGGGGCTTGGGGGCTACGAGCAGTACTTC
TRBJ2-5 . . TRBV5-1 CASSLDWRSLQETQYF TGCGCCAGCAGCTTGGATTGGAGGTCATTGCAAGAGACCCAGTACTTC
TRBJ1-6 TRBD1 few TRBV19 CASSWTGEAPLHF TGTGCCAGTAGTTGGACAGGGGAGGCACCCCTCCACTTT
TRBJ1-1 TRBD1 . TRBV30 CAWSTGQGYTEAFF TGTGCCTGGAGTACGGGACAGGGCTACACTGAAGCTTTCTTT
TRBJ2-7 . . TRBV30 CAWIPKGGYEQYF TGTGCCTGGATCCCCAAGGGGGGTTACGAGCAGTACTTC
TRBJ2-1 TRBD2 . TRBV5-1 CASSPGGYNEQFF TGCGCCAGCAGCCCGGGGGGTTACAATGAGCAGTTCTTC